Listed below are T cell receptor beta chains from one sample, sequenced in a study of blood T cell repertoires in COVID-19. Assay used: immunoSEQ multiplex PCR; TCRdb lists only in-frame clones, some missing. Among 170,000 or so clones listed, around 87% were seen once. Sequencing was carried out using peripheral blood. The receptor set was obtained from a young woman who had recovered from COVID-19. Both conserved end residues are part of each CDR3. The D gene is left open where the match is weak. Clone size appears in some rows only: once, few, many, or a class for an expanded clone.

CDR3aa,CDR3nt,d_gene,abundance,v_gene,j_gene
CASSFYNTEAFF,TGTGCCAGCAGTTTTTATAACACTGAAGCTTTCTTT,NA,NA,TRBV28,TRBJ1-1
CASSRRGSGTEAFF,TGTGCCAGCAGTCGTCGGGGGTCAGGCACTGAAGCTTTCTTT,NA,NA,TRBV6-2/TRBV6-3,TRBJ1-1
CAWSMKGSVVNNEKLFF,TGTGCCTGGAGTATGAAGGGGTCTGTGGTTAATAATGAAAAACTGTTTTTT,NA,NA,TRBV30,TRBJ1-4
CASSSGQGANGYTF,TGCGCCAGCAGCTCGGGACAGGGGGCAAATGGCTACACCTTC,TRBD1,few,TRBV5-1,TRBJ1-2
CASLSGDTDTQYF,TGTGCCAGCCTCAGCGGGGACACAGATACGCAGTATTTT,TRBD2,NA,TRBV2,TRBJ2-3
CASSPSTGSSGPQHF,TGTGCCAGCAGCCCGTCGACAGGATCAAGTGGGCCCCAGCATTTT,NA,NA,TRBV7-2,TRBJ1-5
CASSIQFSTDTQYF,TGTGCCAGTAGTATCCAGTTCAGCACAGATACGCAGTATTTT,NA,once,TRBV19,TRBJ2-3
CASSLVAGGRFTSTDTQYF,TGTGCCAGCAGCTTAGTAGCGGGGGGCCGCTTCACTAGCACAGATACGCAGTATTTT,TRBD2,NA,TRBV7-2,TRBJ2-3
CASPLWLDGGTEAFF,TGTGCCAGCCCCCTCTGGTTGGACGGCGGGACTGAAGCTTTCTTT,NA,NA,TRBV21-1,TRBJ1-1
CATGTGLTDTQYF,TGTGCCACCGGGACAGGGCTCACAGATACGCAGTATTTT,TRBD1,NA,TRBV15,TRBJ2-3
CASSLAGQGISPLHF,TGTGCCAGCAGCCTCGCAGGACAGGGGATTTCACCCCTCCACTTT,TRBD1,NA,TRBV7-2,TRBJ1-6
CASSQELGLSTYNEQFF,TGCGCCAGCAGCCAAGAATTGGGGCTCTCTACCTACAATGAGCAGTTCTTC,NA,NA,TRBV4-3,TRBJ2-1
CASSLALTMSTDTQYF,TGTGCCAGCAGCTTAGCGTTAACAATGAGCACAGATACGCAGTATTTT,NA,NA,TRBV7-8,TRBJ2-3
CASSAGQTTNEKLFF,TGCGCCAGCAGTGCGGGCCAGACAACTAATGAAAAACTGTTTTTT,NA,NA,TRBV5-1,TRBJ1-4
CSASRQGAGYGYTF,TGCAGTGCTAGTAGACAGGGGGCGGGCTATGGCTACACCTTC,TRBD1,NA,TRBV20-1,TRBJ1-2
CASSPPGTGNTGELFF,TGTGCCAGCAGCCCGCCCGGGACTGGGAACACCGGGGAGCTGTTTTTT,NA,NA,TRBV5-4,TRBJ2-2
CASSADMFQETQYF,TGTGCCAGCAGCGCGGACATGTTCCAAGAGACCCAGTACTTC,NA,NA,TRBV9,TRBJ2-5
CASSLDRVTDTQYF,TGTGCCAGCAGCTTGGACAGGGTGACAGATACGCAGTATTTT,NA,NA,TRBV5-6,TRBJ2-3
CAQGAVSYEQYF,TGTGCCCAAGGGGCGGTCTCCTACGAGCAGTACTTC,NA,NA,TRBV6-5,TRBJ2-7